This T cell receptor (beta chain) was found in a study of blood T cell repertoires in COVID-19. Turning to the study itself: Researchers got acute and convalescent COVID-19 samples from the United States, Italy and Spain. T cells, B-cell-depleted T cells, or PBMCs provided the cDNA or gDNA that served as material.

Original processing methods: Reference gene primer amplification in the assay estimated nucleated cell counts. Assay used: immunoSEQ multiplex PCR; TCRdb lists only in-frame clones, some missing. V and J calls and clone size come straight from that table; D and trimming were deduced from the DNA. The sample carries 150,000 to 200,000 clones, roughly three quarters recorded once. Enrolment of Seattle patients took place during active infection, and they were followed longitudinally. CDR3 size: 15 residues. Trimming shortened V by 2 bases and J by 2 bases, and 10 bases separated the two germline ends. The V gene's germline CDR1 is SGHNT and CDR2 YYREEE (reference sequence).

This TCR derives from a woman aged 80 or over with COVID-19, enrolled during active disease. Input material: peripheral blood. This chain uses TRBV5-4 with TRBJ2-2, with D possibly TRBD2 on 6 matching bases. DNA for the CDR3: TGTGCCAGCAGCTTTGGAGGGCTTAACACCGGGGAGCTGTTTTTT. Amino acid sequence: CASSFGGLNTGELFF.